The T cell receptor (beta chain) under discussion was sequenced for a study of a mutant IDH1 vaccine in newly diagnosed glioma. Overall study: At weeks 1, 3, 5, 7, 11, 15, 19 and 23, patients received a vaccination, eight in all. Before enrollment, the patients had been treated with radiotherapy alone, temozolomide alone, or both together. Most of them had received both. Vaccine dosing followed radiotherapy by 4-6 weeks, or accompanied temozolomide cycles.

Time point described: week 5, during vaccination. The vaccine gave 300 ug of a 20-mer mutant IDH1 peptide subcutaneously per dose. Germline lookup yields CDR1 PRHDT and CDR2 FYEKMQ (reference sequence). This CDR3 contains 17 residues. V shed 4 bases and J shed 0 bases, with 18 bases lying between them. There are a few counts of this clone. The antigen is unknown. The table came from immunoSEQ multiplex PCR; TCRdb's copy has only in-frame clones and leaves some out. The sample records more than 55,000 clones, roughly 82% being singletons. General study points: The occurrence of vaccine-induced immune responses was seen in over 85% of patients.

The clonotype was recovered from a woman in her late teens or twenties with glioma. Some clones in this sample may be carry-over from other donors' samples. The sample consisted of PBMCs, taken from a glioma patient whose treatment included an IDH1 peptide vaccine. This sequence joins TRBV13 and TRBJ1-2; the D is unclear. The CDR3 loop reads CASSSMRWAGSNYGYTF. Written as DNA, the CDR3 is TGTGCCAGCAGCTCTATGAGGTGGGCCGGATCTAACTATGGCTACACCTTC. Full variable domain (outside the CDR3, taken from reference TRBV13 and TRBJ1-2): AAGVIQSPRHLIKEKRETATLKCYPIPRHDTVYWYQQGPGQDPQFLISFYEKMQSDKGSIPDRFSAQQFSDYHSELNMSSLELGDSALYFCASSSMRWAGSNYGYTFGSGTRLTVV.